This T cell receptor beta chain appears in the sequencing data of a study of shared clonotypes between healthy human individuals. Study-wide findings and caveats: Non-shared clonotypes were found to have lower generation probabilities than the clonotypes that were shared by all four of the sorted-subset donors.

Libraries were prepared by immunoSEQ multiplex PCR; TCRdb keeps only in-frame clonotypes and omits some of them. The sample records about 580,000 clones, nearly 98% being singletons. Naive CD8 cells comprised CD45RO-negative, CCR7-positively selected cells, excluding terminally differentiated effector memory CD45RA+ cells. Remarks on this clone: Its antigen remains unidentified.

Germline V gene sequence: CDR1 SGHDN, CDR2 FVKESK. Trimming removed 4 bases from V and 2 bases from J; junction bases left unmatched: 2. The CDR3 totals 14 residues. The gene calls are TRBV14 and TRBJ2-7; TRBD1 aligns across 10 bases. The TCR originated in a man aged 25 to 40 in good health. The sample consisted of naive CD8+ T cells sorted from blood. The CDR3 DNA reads TGTGCCAGCAGCCCCGGGACAGGGGCCTACGAGCAGTACTTC. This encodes CASSPGTGAYEQYF.